Listed below are T cell receptor beta chains from one sample, sequenced in a study of regulatory T cells in long-lasting Graves disease. One entry per CDR3 protein, called by TCRdb with MiXCR from the multiplex PCR reads. Among about 290,000 distinct CDR3 sequences, 22% were seen once, and the ten largest hold 56%. The sample in question was peripheral blood mononuclear cells (PBMCs), obtained when the disease was refractory, from a patient treated with antithyroid drugs. The source is a female donor with Graves disease. Each CDR3 is given with its conserved first and last residue. The D gene is left open where the match is weak. Some rows have no size entry. The others give once, few or many, or a class for an expanded clone.

v_call,j_call,d_call,clone_size,cdr3_nt,cdr3_aa
TRBV20-1,TRBJ2-7,TRBD2,-,TGCAGTGCTAGAGCGGTTGCGGGAGTTAGTTACGAGCAGTACTTC,CSARAVAGVSYEQYF
TRBV19,TRBJ1-1,-,few,TGTGCCAGTAGGTATTCGAGTGGGGGTAACACTGAAGCTTTCTTT,CASRYSSGGNTEAFF
TRBV7-9,TRBJ2-7,TRBD1,-,TGTGCCAGCAGCCTAGACAGGGGGCTCGACGAGCAGTACTTC,CASSLDRGLDEQYF
TRBV19,TRBJ1-3,-,few,TGTGCCAGTAGTATACGGGGAGAGAACTCTGGAAACACCATATATTTT,CASSIRGENSGNTIYF
TRBV7-7,TRBJ2-5,TRBD1,-,TGTGCTAGCAGCCGCACTCGGACAGGGTCAGAGACCCAGTACTTC,CASSRTRTGSETQYF
TRBV7-9,TRBJ2-7,-,many,TGTGCCAGCAGCTCAGCAACTGAGCAGTACTTC,CASSSATEQYF
TRBV7-2,TRBJ2-7,TRBD2,few,TGTGCCAGCAGCACCCGGGGGACTAGCGGGCCCACTTCCTACGAGCAGTACTTC,CASSTRGTSGPTSYEQYF
TRBV27,TRBJ2-4,TRBD2,-,TGTGCCAGCAGTCCCCCCCCCGGGGGGAACATTCAGTACTTC,CASSPPPGGNIQYF
TRBV3-1,TRBJ2-3,-,-,TGTGCCAGCAGCCAAGTGGATAGCGATAGCACAGATACGCAGTATTTT,CASSQVDSDSTDTQYF
TRBV6-5,TRBJ2-7,TRBD1,many,TGTGCCAGCAGTTACACAGACAGGGAAGGCGAGCAGTACTTC,CASSYTDREGEQYF
TRBV7-9,TRBJ1-6,TRBD1,-,TGTGCCAGCAGCTCCTCCGGGACAGCTAATTCACCCCTCCACTTT,CASSSSGTANSPLHF
TRBV28,TRBJ1-5,-,-,TGTGCCAGCTTTAGGGGGGGCAATCAGCCCCAGCATTTT,CASFRGGNQPQHF
TRBV12-3/TRBV12-4,TRBJ2-1,TRBD2,many,TGTGCCAGCAGCCCAGCGGGAGGTCTGGTCGGTGAGCAGTTCTTC,CASSPAGGLVGEQFF
TRBV30,TRBJ1-1,-,-,TGTGCCTGGAGTGAGGACACTGAAGCTTTCTTT,CAWSEDTEAFF
TRBV7-9,TRBJ1-2,TRBD1,-,TGTGCCAGCAGCTCACAGGGGGCGGGCTATGGCTACACCTTC,CASSSQGAGYGYTF
TRBV4-1,TRBJ2-7,-,-,TGCGCCAGCAGCCAATTTCGCGACTCCTACGAGCAGTACTTC,CASSQFRDSYEQYF
TRBV29-1,TRBJ1-1,-,few,TGCAGCACTCTGGGGGGGAATGAAGCTTTCTTT,CSTLGGNEAFF
TRBV6-2/TRBV6-3,TRBJ2-7,-,-,TGTGCCAGCAGTTACCCACTAGATCGAACCGCCTACGAGCAGTACTTC,CASSYPLDRTAYEQYF
TRBV14,TRBJ1-2,-,many,TGTGCCAGCAGCCAAAAGGGGCACGGCTACACCTTC,CASSQKGHGYTF
TRBV11-2,TRBJ2-7,-,-,TGTGCCAGCAGAGCCCTAGGTAGGTCCGAGCAGTACTTC,CASRALGRSEQYF
TRBV5-1,TRBJ1-2,TRBD1,once,TGCGCCAGCAGCTTGGGGGACAGGGTTCTCTATGGCTACACCTTC,CASSLGDRVLYGYTF
TRBV18,TRBJ1-1,TRBD1,-,TGTGCCAGCTCACCATCATTTAGGACAGGGAGAGGAACTGAAGCTTTCTTT,CASSPSFRTGRGTEAFF
TRBV3-1,TRBJ2-4,-,many,TGTGCCAGCAGCCGGGGGGGCGAAAACATTCAGTACTTC,CASSRGGENIQYF
TRBV15,TRBJ1-5,-,-,TGTGCCACCAGCAGAGATTTAGGACCAAATCAGCCCCAGCATTTT,CATSRDLGPNQPQHF
TRBV7-9,TRBJ2-7,TRBD2,-,TGTGCCAGCAGCCCCGGACTAGCGAGATACGAGCAGTACTTC,CASSPGLARYEQYF
TRBV19,TRBJ1-2,-,-,TGTGCCAGTAGTTCGTCGGGACCCCGGGGCTATGGCTACACCTTC,CASSSSGPRGYGYTF
TRBV7-8,TRBJ2-5,-,many,TGTGCCAGCAGCAGTTACATGACAGTCGATGAGACCCAGTACTTC,CASSSYMTVDETQYF
TRBV12-3/TRBV12-4,TRBJ2-5,TRBD2,many,TGTGCCAGCAGTTTTCTAGCGGGAGGCCCCCAAGAGACCCAGTACTTC,CASSFLAGGPQETQYF
TRBV12-3/TRBV12-4,TRBJ2-7,-,many,TGTGCCAGCAGTTCGACACCGAAGAGCTACGAGCAGTACTTC,CASSSTPKSYEQYF
TRBV7-2,TRBJ1-1,-,many,TGTGCCAGCAGTCCGGACGGGAACACTGAAGCTTTCTTT,CASSPDGNTEAFF
TRBV27,TRBJ2-7,-,many,TGTGCCAGCAGTTCCAGTCGGACAGTGCTTGAATACGAGCAGTACTTC,CASSSSRTVLEYEQYF
TRBV10-3,TRBJ2-1,TRBD1,few,TGTGCCACCCGCCAGACAGGGACCAACAATGAGCAGTTCTTC,CATRQTGTNNEQFF
TRBV19,TRBJ1-6,-,-,TGTGCCAGTAGTATATCCGGGAGCTCCTATAATTCACCCCTCCACTTT,CASSISGSSYNSPLHF
TRBV28,TRBJ2-7,TRBD2,many,TGTGCCAGCAATTTCGGGGGGGCGAGCGAGCAGTACTTC,CASNFGGASEQYF
TRBV7-3,TRBJ2-5,-,once,TGTGCCAGCAGCTCCCGGACCGGAGAGACCCAGTACTTC,CASSSRTGETQYF
TRBV5-5,TRBJ2-2,-,many,TGTGCCAGCAGCTTGGGGATTAGCGGTTTGAACACCGGGGAGCTGTTTTTT,CASSLGISGLNTGELFF
TRBV5-1,TRBJ2-7,TRBD1,-,TGCGCCAGCAGCACGACAGGGTCCACCTACGAGCAGTACTTC,CASSTTGSTYEQYF
TRBV10-3,TRBJ2-7,TRBD1,-,TGTGCCATCAGCGCCGGGACAGGGTTTTACTTC,CAISAGTGFYF
TRBV20-1,TRBJ1-6,-,-,TGCAGTGTAAAGTTCGGGGAAAATTCACCCCTCCACTTT,CSVKFGENSPLHF
TRBV7-2,TRBJ2-7,TRBD2,many,TGTGCCAGCAGCGAGGGACTAGCGGCTAATTACGAGCAGTACTTC,CASSEGLAANYEQYF
TRBV28,TRBJ2-7,TRBD1,-,TGTGCCAGCACAAGTATAGGGACAGGGGGCGCCGAGCAGTACTTC,CASTSIGTGGAEQYF
TRBV7-2,TRBJ2-7,TRBD1,-,TGTGCCAGCAGCTTAGAGACAGGGACACTCGCCGAGCAGTACTTC,CASSLETGTLAEQYF
TRBV6-9,TRBJ1-2,TRBD1,-,TGTGCCAGCAGTTACCTAGACAGGGCGAACTATGGCTACACCTTC,CASSYLDRANYGYTF
TRBV20-1,TRBJ1-2,-,few,TGCAGTGCTTTGACTTGGACCGTTCACTATGGCTACACCTTC,CSALTWTVHYGYTF
TRBV7-9,TRBJ2-3,-,-,TGTGCCAGCAGCCCCCCACGGTTAGCGGTCTCTAGCACAGATACGCAGTATTTT,CASSPPRLAVSSTDTQYF
TRBV4-1,TRBJ2-2,-,few,TGCGCCAGCAGCCAAGGAACAGGGCCCGGGGAGCTGTTTTTT,CASSQGTGPGELFF
TRBV5-1,TRBJ1-4,-,few,TGCGCCAGCAGCAGAGAAGTAGCAACTAATGAAAAACTGTTTTTT,CASSREVATNEKLFF
TRBV7-2,TRBJ1-4,-,-,TGTGCCAGCAGGTCTGGCGGGACTGCAACTAATGAAAAACTGTTTTTT,CASRSGGTATNEKLFF
TRBV19,TRBJ2-5,-,-,TGTGCCAGTAGTATCTGGGCTAGCGTGGTAGAGACCCAGTACTTC,CASSIWASVVETQYF
TRBV7-9,TRBJ2-1,TRBD2,once,TGTGCCAGCAGCCCGTTAGCGGGAGGGCAGAATGAGCAGTTCTTC,CASSPLAGGQNEQFF
TRBV20-1,TRBJ2-7,-,once,TGCAGTGCCGTGTACGATAGCGGACGAGGTTACGAGCAGTACTTC,CSAVYDSGRGYEQYF
TRBV28,TRBJ1-1,-,many,TGTGCCAGCACCCCAGGATACCCTTTTTTGTCGTTT,CASTPGYPFLSF
TRBV30,TRBJ2-5,-,few,TGTGCCTGGCGGTACCAAGAGACCCAGTACTTC,CAWRYQETQYF
TRBV3-1,TRBJ2-5,TRBD2,many,TGTGCCAGCAGCCCGCTAGCGGGTGTCCAAGAGACCCAGTACTTC,CASSPLAGVQETQYF